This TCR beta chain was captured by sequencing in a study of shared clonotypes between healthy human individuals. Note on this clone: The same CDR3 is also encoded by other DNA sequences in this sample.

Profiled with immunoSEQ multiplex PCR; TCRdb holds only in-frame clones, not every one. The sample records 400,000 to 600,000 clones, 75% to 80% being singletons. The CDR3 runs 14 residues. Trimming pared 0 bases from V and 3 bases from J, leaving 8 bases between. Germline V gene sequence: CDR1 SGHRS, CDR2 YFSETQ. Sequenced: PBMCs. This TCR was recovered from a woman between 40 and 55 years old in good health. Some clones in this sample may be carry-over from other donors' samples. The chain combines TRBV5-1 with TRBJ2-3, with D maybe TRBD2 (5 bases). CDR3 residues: CASSLGGSTDTQYF. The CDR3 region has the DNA TGCGCCAGCAGCTTGGGAGGGAGTACAGATACGCAGTATTTT.